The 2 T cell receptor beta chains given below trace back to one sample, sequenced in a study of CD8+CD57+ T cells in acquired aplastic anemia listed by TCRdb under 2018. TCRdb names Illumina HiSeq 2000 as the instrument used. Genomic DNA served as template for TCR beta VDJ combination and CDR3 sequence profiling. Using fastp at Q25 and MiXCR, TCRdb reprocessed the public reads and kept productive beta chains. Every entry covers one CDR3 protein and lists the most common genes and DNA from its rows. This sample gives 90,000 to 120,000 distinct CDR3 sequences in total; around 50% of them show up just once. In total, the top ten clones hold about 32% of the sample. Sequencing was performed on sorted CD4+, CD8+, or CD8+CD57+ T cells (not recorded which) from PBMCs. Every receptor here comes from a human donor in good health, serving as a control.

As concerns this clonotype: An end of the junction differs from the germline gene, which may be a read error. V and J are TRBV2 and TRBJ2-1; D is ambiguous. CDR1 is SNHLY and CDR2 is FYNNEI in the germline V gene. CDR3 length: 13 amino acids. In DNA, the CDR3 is TGTGCCAGCTGTGAACGGAACTACAATGAGCAGTTCTTC. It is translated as CASCERNYNEQFF.

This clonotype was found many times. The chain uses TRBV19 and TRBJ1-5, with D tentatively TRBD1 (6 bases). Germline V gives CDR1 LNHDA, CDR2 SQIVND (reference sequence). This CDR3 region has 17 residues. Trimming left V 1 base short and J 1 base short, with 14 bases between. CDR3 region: CASSIGGTLGSNQPQHF. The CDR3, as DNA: TGTGCCAGTAGTATAGGGGGGACACTCGGAAGCAATCAGCCCCAGCATTTT.